This entry concerns a single T cell receptor beta chain. V was shortened by 0 bases and J by 0 bases, with 13 bases between the two germline ends. Germline CDR1 SGHRS, CDR2 YFSETQ. The CDR3 covers 17 residues. This sample is drawn from a study of T cell responses to AZD1222 COVID-19 vaccine. The assay was immunoSEQ multiplex PCR, and TCRdb's table has in-frame clones only and misses some. The sample holds roughly 180,000 clones, roughly nine tenths seen once. This chain uses TRBV5-1 with TRBJ2-1; D unresolved. The source of this sequence is an adult who received the AZD1222 COVID-19 vaccine. Sequencing was performed on peripheral blood, taken 28 days after the second AZD1222 dose. CDR3 loop: CASSLGFAGSSYNEQFF. The CDR3 nucleotides are TGCGCCAGCAGCTTGGGATTCGCAGGAAGCTCCTACAATGAGCAGTTCTTC.